The 14 T cell receptor beta chains reported below all come from one sample, sequenced in a study of T cells expressing NK-cell markers. For each CDR3 protein, TCRdb gives one entry from its re-call of the 5' RACE reads, without DNA. Here the sample table reports about 390,000 distinct CDR3 sequences. Material for sequencing was blood T cells: a sorted CD56 or NKG2C T cell subset, CD4+ or CD8+ T cells, or bulk PBMC T cells (not recorded which). The source of these receptors is a woman aged 50 to 60 in good health.

The chain links TRBV7-6 to TRBJ1-4. The CDR3 covers 16 residues. Germline V lookup: CDR1 SGHVS, CDR2 FNYEAQ. The CDR3 sequence: CASSFGGRATNEKLFF.

V and J are TRBV29-1 and TRBJ2-5; TCRdb gives TRBD2 as the D gene, but with no DNA this cannot be confirmed. CDR3 length: 14 amino acids. Germline lookup yields CDR1 SQVTM and CDR2 ANQGSEA. The CDR3 loop reads CSVRIGLAGETQYF.

J is TRBJ2-5 and V is TRBV20-1; TCRdb's D gene call, TRBD2, goes unchecked for lack of DNA. Looked up from germline, CDR1 is DFQATT and CDR2 is SNEGSKA (reference sequence). The CDR3 consists of 16 residues. The CDR3 sequence is CSATAGGAGYQETQYF.

The gene calls are TRBV5-1 and TRBJ1-2; there is no DNA to check the TCRdb D call of TRBD1. The V gene's germline CDR1 is SGHRS and CDR2 YFSETQ. This CDR3 comprises 16 residues. The CDR3 sequence: CASSSGLRDGKYGYTF.

This chain connects TRBV12-5 to TRBJ2-1; the D call of TRBD2 rests on TCRdb alone, since no DNA is present to check it. The CDR3 length is 20 residues. Germline assignment: CDR1 LGHNT and CDR2 FRNRAP. The chain's CDR3 is CASGLGWNTLAGGPDNEQFF. Together with reference TRBV12-5 and TRBJ2-1, the CDR3 gives the full variable domain: DARVTQTPRHKVTEMGQEVTMRCQPILGHNTVFWYRQTMMQGLELLAYFRNRAPLDDSGMPKDRFSAEMPDATLATLKIQPSEPRDSAVYFCASGLGWNTLAGGPDNEQFFGPGTRLTVL.

CDR3 sequence reads: CASSLDEGRRYF. The V call is TRBV7-2, the J call TRBJ2-4; the D call of TRBD1 rests on TCRdb alone, since no DNA is present to check it. There are 12 residues in the CDR3. CDR1 SGHTA and CDR2 FQGNSA come from the germline V gene.

V and J are TRBV5-1 and TRBJ2-3; lacking DNA, the TRBD1 call made by TCRdb goes unchecked. CDR1 SGHRS and CDR2 YFSETQ come from the germline V gene. The CDR3 sequence is 16 residues long. CDR3 loop: CASSLSRDTQGDTQYF.

The rearrangement joins TRBV12-3 or TRBV12-4 to TRBJ2-2; as DNA is missing, the TRBD1 call by TCRdb cannot be tested. The CDR3 is 11 amino acids. CDR3 sequence reads: CATTGNGELFF.

The CDR3 here is CASSWDGNADTQYF. V usage is TRBV7-7 and J usage is TRBJ2-3; no DNA is available, so the TRBD1 call from TCRdb remains unchecked. CDR1 is SSHAT, CDR2 FNYEAQ, per germline (reference sequence). The CDR3 loop spans 14 amino acids.

Here the CDR3 reads CASSQASLAGDVVLTNEQFF. The chain is built from TRBV4-2 and TRBJ2-1; with no DNA, the TCRdb D assignment of TRBD2 cannot be verified. Germline V lookup: CDR1 LGHNA, CDR2 YNFKEQ. This CDR3 region has 20 residues.

The gene calls are TRBV27 and TRBJ2-6. Germline V gene sequence: CDR1 MNHEY, CDR2 SMNVEV (reference sequence). The CDR3 has 19 residues. Here the CDR3 reads CASSLSLAGVPSGANVLTF.

The chain combines TRBV20-1 with TRBJ2-1. This CDR3 region has 15 residues. In germline, CDR1 is DFQATT, CDR2 SNEGSKA (reference sequence). The CDR3 protein is CSARDLLGLTNEQFF.

The rearrangement uses TRBV3-1 and TRBJ2-5; TCRdb calls TRBD2, which cannot be checked without DNA. The CDR3 loop spans 16 amino acids. Germline V CDR1 and CDR2: LGHDT, YNNKEL (reference sequence). CDR3 region: CASSQDLLAGAETQYF.

The chain is built from TRBV7-9 and TRBJ2-1; absent DNA, TCRdb's TRBD1 call cannot be checked. In germline, CDR1 is SEHNR, CDR2 FQNEAQ (reference sequence). This CDR3 spans 13 amino acids. The CDR3 reads CASRLYALSEQFF.